These 12 T cell receptor beta chains originate from one sample sequenced in a study of cytomegalovirus exposure and HLA in healthy donors. 60 Vbeta and 13 Jbeta primers were used in PCR. Sequenced by immunoSEQ multiplex PCR; TCRdb stores in-frame clones only, minus some. Among 150,000 or so clones listed, 9.7% were seen once. Sequenced: PBMCs. Every receptor here comes from a middle-aged man in good health and CMV-seronegative.

The chain recombines TRBV11-3 with TRBJ2-1; 10 bases fit TRBD1. This CDR3 contains 14 residues. The V gene's germline CDR1 is SGHNT and CDR2 YENEEA. The V segment lost 4 bases and the J segment 5 bases; nucleotides outside the gene matches: 2. The chain's CDR3 is CASSSGQGNNEQFF. The CDR3 nucleotides read TGTGCCAGCAGCTCGGGACAGGGGAACAATGAGCAGTTCTTC.

This clone was detected a few times. The rearrangement joins TRBV9 to TRBJ2-7, with D perhaps matching TRBD2 (7 bases). The CDR3 runs to 16 residues. Trimming took 1 base from V and 3 from J, leaving 17 bases between them. Germline-derived CDR1 and CDR2 are SGDLS and YYNGEE. The CDR3 is CASSVLGGPSLYEQYF. For the CDR3, the DNA is TGTGCCAGCAGCGTATTGGGGGGGCCTTCCCTCTACGAGCAGTACTTC.

This clone has more than one count but fewer than ten. V gene TRBV6-4 combines with J gene TRBJ2-3, with 10 bases identical to TRBD1. The CDR3 is 15 residues long. In germline, CDR1 is MRHNA, CDR2 SNTAGT. The V segment lost 6 bases and the J segment 2 bases; nucleotides outside the gene matches: 5. The CDR3 protein is CASSAGTGATDTQYF. The CDR3 nucleotides are TGTGCCAGCAGCGCCGGGACAGGGGCCACAGATACGCAGTATTTT.

The chain has TRBV5-1 and TRBJ1-2, with 7 bases identical to TRBD1. The germline V gene has CDR1 SGHRS and CDR2 YFSETQ. V shed 0 bases and J 4 bases; nucleotides not matched to a gene: 9. This CDR3 comprises 16 residues. CDR3 region: CASSLGKGGAFYGYTF. In DNA form, the CDR3 reads TGCGCCAGCAGCTTGGGAAAAGGGGGCGCTTTCTATGGCTACACCTTC.

The sample holds a few counts of this clone. This rearrangement joins TRBV25-1 to TRBJ1-2; 7 nucleotides align to TRBD1. The germline gives CDR1 MGHDK, CDR2 SYGVNS. There are 15 residues in the CDR3. The V and J ends lost 2 bases and 0 bases, in that order; junction bases with no gene match: 3. CDR3 sequence (DNA): TGTGCCAGCAGTGAAGCAACAGGGGCTAACTATGGCTACACCTTC. This gives the protein CASSEATGANYGYTF.

This chain joins TRBV9 and TRBJ1-2, with D tentatively TRBD1 (5 bases). CDR3 length: 13 amino acids. Germline V gene data show CDR1 as SGDLS and CDR2 as YYNGEE. Trimming took 4 bases from V and 4 from J, leaving 11 bases between them. As DNA, the CDR3 is TGTGCCAGCAGCCCAGGCGGGGGCTATGGCTACACCTTC. Its translation is CASSPGGGYGYTF.

The chain carries TRBV2 and TRBJ2-7; tentative D call: TRBD1 (5 bases). The germline gives CDR1 SNHLY, CDR2 FYNNEI. V was clipped by 7 bases and J by 5 bases, with 12 bases between them. CDR3 length: 12 residues. CDR3 sequence reads: CASNSQGNEQYF. The CDR3 DNA is TGTGCCAGCAACTCGCAGGGCAACGAGCAGTACTTC. Based on the CDR3 plus reference TRBV2 and TRBJ2-7, the full variable domain is EPEVTQTPSHQVTQMGQEVILRCVPISNHLYFYWYRQILGQKVEFLVSFYNNEISEKSEIFDDQFSVERPDGSNFTLKIRSTKLEDSAMYFCASNSQGNEQYFGPGTRLTVT.

The V call is TRBV29-1, the J call TRBJ2-7; TRBD1 matches 7 bases. Germline V CDR1 and CDR2: SQVTM, ANQGSEA. CDR3 size: 13 residues. V lost 7 bases to trimming and J lost 1 base; unmatched junction nucleotides: 7. CDR3 protein: CSGKPGQSYEQYF. The CDR3 nucleotides read TGCAGCGGGAAACCGGGACAGTCCTACGAGCAGTACTTC.

The chain uses TRBV15 and TRBJ1-2; weak D call: TRBD1 (6 bases). V dropped 0 bases and J dropped 8 bases, with 16 bases sitting between them. Germline CDR1 and CDR2: LNHNV and YYDKDF (reference sequence). The CDR3 totals 15 residues. This CDR3 reads CATSRDDGTSRGYTF. The CDR3 DNA reads as TGTGCCACCAGCAGAGATGACGGGACATCGAGAGGCTACACCTTC.

This clone was seen a few times. The chain employs TRBV10-2 and TRBJ1-1; D unclear. There are 15 residues in the CDR3. The V gene's germline CDR1 is WSHSY and CDR2 SAAADI. Trimming took 6 bases from V and 0 from J, leaving 14 bases between them. CDR3 in amino acids: CASRDSRALNTEAFF. DNA of the CDR3: TGCGCCAGCAGGGACTCCAGAGCTTTGAACACTGAAGCTTTCTTT.

V usage is TRBV11-2 and J usage is TRBJ2-7; D may be TRBD1 (6 bases). Germline CDR1 is SGHAT and CDR2 is FQNNGV. The CDR3 sequence is 12 residues long. V was cut by 5 bases and J by 3 bases, with 8 bases left in between. The CDR3 here is CASSQGIYEQYF. DNA for the CDR3: TGTGCCAGCAGCCAGGGGATCTACGAGCAGTACTTC.

This clone turned up a few times. V usage is TRBV18 and J usage is TRBJ2-6; tentatively, D is TRBD2 (5 bases). The germline V gene encodes CDR1 KGHSH and CDR2 LQKENI. The CDR3 totals 18 residues. V gave up 3 bases and J gave up 0 bases, with 15 bases separating them. In DNA form, the CDR3 reads TGTGCCAGCTCACCCTTGGAGGCCCCCCTCTCTGGGGCCAACGTCCTGACTTTC. It translates to CASSPLEAPLSGANVLTF.